This T cell receptor beta chain was captured by sequencing in a study of blood T cell repertoires in COVID-19. The CDR3 is 13 residues long. The protocol was immunoSEQ multiplex PCR, while the TCRdb copy is restricted to in-frame clones and leaves out a portion. This table has 150,000 to 200,000 clones, more than 70% appearing once. The V call is TRBV21-1, the J call TRBJ2-7; the DNA was not used to check the table's D call, TRBD2. TRBV21-1 is a recognized pseudogene. Sequenced input: peripheral blood. This TCR was sampled from a woman aged 80 or over with active or convalescent COVID-19. For the CDR3, the DNA is TGTGCCAGCAGCAAACGTTTTTCTAGGGAGCAGTACTTC. Amino acid sequence: CASSKRFSREQYF.